The next 30 T cell receptor beta chains were all read from a single sample in a study of T cells in Graves' hyperthyroidism and ophthalmopathy (dated by TCRdb to between 2018 and 2020). The method was multiplex PCR. Sequencing was carried out with an Illumina HiSeq 2000. TCR beta CDR3 regions were amplified from RNA transcripts. The first round of RT-PCR for the TCR CDR3 was performed with the HTBI primer set and the Qiagen OneStep RT-PCR kit. TCRdb reanalyzed the raw reads on its own, using fastp at Q25 for trimming and MiXCR for clone calling, and kept in-frame beta chains. Duplicate CDR3 protein sequences are folded into a single record with the most common DNA and genes. For this sample there are some 400,000 distinct CDR3 sequences; about 14% appear just once. Roughly 20% of the sample is taken by the ten largest. The specimen sequenced was blood. The receptors come from a man younger than 40 with Graves' hyperthyroidism that later progressed to Graves' ophthalmopathy.

The chain has TRBV20-1 and TRBJ2-3; no clear D gene. CDR1 is DFQATT and CDR2 is SNEGSKA in the germline V gene (reference sequence). This CDR3 region has 11 residues. Deletions cut 0 bases from V and 6 bases from J, with 4 bases between. The CDR3 DNA is TGCAGTGCTAGAGATCACGATACGCAGTATTTT. This sequence encodes CSARDHDTQYF.

This clonotype was observed a handful of times. The J gene is TRBJ2-3, the V gene TRBV28, with TRBD2 matching over 15 bases. The CDR3 covers 15 residues. Germline V CDR1 and CDR2: MDHEN, SYDVKM. The ends lost 5 bases at V and 8 bases at J; junction bases unmatched: 5. The CDR3 spells CASSTWTSGGATQYF. As DNA, the CDR3 is TGTGCCAGCAGTACTTGGACTAGCGGGGGGGCTACGCAGTATTTT.

This clonotype was counted a few times. The rearrangement links TRBV6-1 to TRBJ2-6; possibly TRBD1 or TRBD2 for D (6 bases each). Germline assignment: CDR1 MNHNS and CDR2 SASEGT. Trimming pared 11 bases from V and 0 bases from J, leaving 14 bases between. The CDR3 totals 15 residues. The CDR3 spells CAGGQGTSGANVLTF. The DNA for the CDR3 is TGTGCCGGGGGGCAGGGCACCTCTGGGGCCAACGTCCTGACTTTC.

The chain has TRBV15 and TRBJ2-1; the D gene is possibly TRBD1 (6 bases). The CDR3 totals 15 residues. Looked up from germline, CDR1 is LNHNV and CDR2 is YYDKDF (reference sequence). Trimming took off 5 bases at V and 6 bases at J, with 17 bases between the two ends. The CDR3 loop is CATSPRRQGFNEQFF. CDR3 nucleotides: TGTGCCACCAGCCCCCGCCGCCAGGGGTTCAATGAGCAGTTCTTC.

This clonotype was counted a few times. In nucleotides, the CDR3 is TGTGCCAGCAGCTTTCCGGACAGGGTTGAGCAGTACTTC. Translated: CASSFPDRVEQYF. The V call is TRBV5-5, the J call TRBJ2-7; TRBD1 aligns across 8 bases. The germline gives CDR1 SGHKS, CDR2 YYEKEE (reference sequence). V shed 2 bases and J 7 bases; nucleotides not matched to a gene: 5. The CDR3 has 13 amino acids.

The chain couples TRBV7-8 to TRBJ2-4; 14 bases align to TRBD2. J gave up 6 bases and V 5 bases, and 3 bases lay outside the gene matches. The CDR3 consists of 15 residues. CDR1 is SGHVS and CDR2 is FQNEAQ in the germline V gene. CDR3: CASSLTSGRGNIQYF. The CDR3 DNA reads TGTGCCAGCAGCCTGACTAGCGGGAGGGGAAACATTCAGTACTTC.

This clonotype was seen only a few times. The J gene is TRBJ1-2, the V gene TRBV28; D may be TRBD1 (6 bases). The V gene's germline CDR1 is MDHEN and CDR2 SYDVKM. Trimming pared 11 bases from V and 8 bases from J, leaving 15 bases between. The CDR3 has 11 amino acids. The CDR3, as DNA: TGTGCCTCCAGGGGAACTCGAGGCTACACCTTC. Translated, it gives CASRGTRGYTF.

This clonotype appeared many times. The rearrangement joins TRBV2 to TRBJ2-1, with 10 bases aligning to TRBD2. The germline V gene has CDR1 SNHLY and CDR2 FYNNEI. The CDR3 length is 13 residues. Losses at the gene ends were 7 bases for V and 10 bases for J; bases not matched to a gene: 7. CDR3 amino acids: CASIGLAVLEQFF. The CDR3 DNA reads as TGTGCCAGCATTGGACTAGCGGTTTTAGAGCAGTTCTTC.

This clonotype was detected many times. The chain has TRBV18 and TRBJ1-2; the match to TRBD1 covers 7 bases. J was trimmed by 2 bases and V by 2 bases; bases with no gene match: 2. Germline V lookup: CDR1 KGHSH, CDR2 LQKENI. The CDR3 consists of 14 residues. CDR3 sequence reads: CASSPDRDNYGYTF. The CDR3, as DNA: TGTGCCAGCTCACCAGACAGGGACAACTATGGCTACACCTTC.

The chain recombines TRBV18 with TRBJ1-2; the D gene is possibly TRBD1 (5 bases). Germline V gene lookup returns CDR1 KGHSH and CDR2 LQKENI. The CDR3 loop spans 14 amino acids. Between the trimmed V and J ends, which lost 3 bases and 8 bases, there was a span of 16 bases. The CDR3 protein is CASSPGGARGGYTF. In DNA, the CDR3 is TGTGCCAGCTCACCGGGGGGAGCCCGGGGAGGCTACACCTTC.

At least ten counts were recorded for this clonotype. The J gene is TRBJ1-6, the V gene TRBV12-3 or TRBV12-4; 9 bases line up with TRBD1. The CDR3 consists of 15 residues. The V gene end was trimmed by 6 bases and the J gene end by 7 bases; junction bases not matched to a gene: 7. As DNA, the CDR3 is TGTGCCAGCAGGGTCCGGGACAGGGTGAATTCACCCCTCCACTTT. Amino acids: CASRVRDRVNSPLHF.

The V and J genes are TRBV20-1 and TRBJ1-4, with 9 positions matching TRBD1. The CDR3 covers 13 residues. The germline CDR1 and CDR2 sequences are DFQATT and SNEGSKA (reference sequence). Germline trimming cut 8 bases from V and 6 bases from J; bases unmatched to any gene: 7. This CDR3 is CSTPRTGDEKLFF. The CDR3 coding sequence is TGCAGTACTCCTCGGACAGGGGATGAAAAACTGTTTTTT.

This clonotype was counted ten times or more. This chain links TRBV11-2 with TRBJ1-2; TRBD1 aligns across 7 bases. Germline-derived CDR1 and CDR2 are SGHAT and FQNNGV. The CDR3 is 13 residues long. With V trimmed by 4 bases and J by 8 bases, 7 bases remained unmatched. The CDR3 loop is CASSSTGVLGYTF. DNA for the CDR3: TGTGCCAGCAGCTCTACAGGGGTTCTCGGCTACACCTTC.

This clonotype was seen a handful of times. This rearrangement joins TRBV27 to TRBJ2-7; no firm D call. Germline CDR1 and CDR2: MNHEY and SMNVEV (reference sequence). Trimming cost V 6 bases and J 5 bases, with 14 bases left between them. This CDR3 comprises 13 residues. The CDR3 DNA reads TGTGCCAGCAGCCCCCACTCAGCCCACGAGCAGTACTTC. Its protein product is CASSPHSAHEQYF.

This clonotype has just a few counts. V usage is TRBV20-1 and J usage is TRBJ2-2; D is perhaps TRBD2 (5 bases). Germline CDR1 and CDR2: DFQATT and SNEGSKA (reference sequence). CDR3 size: 14 residues. Trimming removed 0 bases at V and 8 bases at J, with 13 bases between. The CDR3 protein is CSARDRRGGGELFF. For the CDR3, the DNA is TGCAGTGCTAGAGATCGGCGCGGAGGTGGGGAGCTGTTTTTT.

This clonotype has a count of ten or more. The V and J genes are TRBV20-1 and TRBJ2-7, with 9 bases that match TRBD1. From germline, CDR1 is DFQATT and CDR2 SNEGSKA (reference sequence). This CDR3 has 12 amino acids. V shed 6 bases and J 4 bases; nucleotides not matched to a gene: 4. CDR3 sequence: CSAPDRGYEQYF. The CDR3 DNA reads TGCAGTGCCCCGGACAGGGGTTACGAGCAGTACTTC.

There are a few counts of this clonotype. The chain uses TRBV30 and TRBJ2-7, with D tentatively TRBD2 (6 bases). Germline lookup yields CDR1 GTSNPN and CDR2 SVGIG (reference sequence). Trimming cost V 1 base and J 2 bases, with 9 bases left between them. This CDR3 contains 13 residues. The CDR3 DNA reads TGTGCCTGGAGTGCCGGGGGTCCCTACGAGCAGTACTTC. Its translation: CAWSAGGPYEQYF.

This clonotype has a count of ten or more. The chain carries TRBV6-1 and TRBJ1-5; TRBD1 matches 7 bases. The CDR3 runs 16 residues. J gave up 1 base and V 2 bases, and 5 bases lay outside the gene matches. From germline, CDR1 is MNHNS and CDR2 SASEGT. In DNA form, the CDR3 reads TGTGCCAGCAGTGAATACAGGGGAGTAAGCAATCAGCCCCAGCATTTT. Protein product: CASSEYRGVSNQPQHF.

In this sample, this clonotype turned up a few times. A read error is possible here, since a much larger clone lies one base away. The V and J genes are TRBV11-3 and TRBJ2-1, with D perhaps matching TRBD1 (5 bases). CDR1 and CDR2 (germline): SGHNT, YENEEA. The CDR3 is 17 amino acids. The chain's CDR3 is CAGSLPPLGDRRHEQFF. As DNA, the CDR3 is TGTGCCGGCAGCTTACCGCCCTTAGGGGATAGGCGGCATGAGCAGTTCTTC. The full variable domain, rest sourced from reference TRBV11-3 and TRBJ2-1, is EAGVVQSPRYKIIEKKQPVAFWCNPISGHNTLYWYLQNLGQGPELLIRYENEEAVDDSQLPKDRFSAERLKGVDSTLKIQPAELGDSAVYLCAGSLPPLGDRRHEQFFGPGTRLTVL.

This clonotype was observed at least ten times. This chain connects TRBV2 to TRBJ1-1, with a weak D call TRBD1 (6 bases). Looked up from germline, CDR1 is SNHLY and CDR2 is FYNNEI. V gave up 6 bases and J gave up 6 bases, with 14 bases separating them. CDR3 size: 13 residues. CDR3 sequence: CASSATGYAEAFF. The CDR3 DNA sequence: TGTGCCAGCAGCGCCACAGGGTACGCTGAAGCTTTCTTT.

The J gene is TRBJ1-2, the V gene TRBV11-2, with D unresolved. The V gene lost 1 base and the J gene lost 8 bases, with 17 bases spanning the gap. The CDR3 sequence is 15 residues long. The germline CDR1 and CDR2 sequences are SGHAT and FQNNGV. CDR3 region: CASSLGLASGWGYTF. The DNA of the CDR3 is TGTGCCAGCAGCTTAGGGTTGGCATCCGGCTGGGGCTACACCTTC.

The chain combines TRBV7-9 with TRBJ1-2; D ambiguous. The CDR3 spans 13 residues. Trimming took 4 bases from V and 6 from J, leaving 12 bases between them. Germline CDR1 reads SEHNR; CDR2 reads FQNEAQ (reference sequence). The DNA for the CDR3 is TGTGCCAGCAGCTCCCTCGGGTTAGATGGCTACACCTTC. Translation: CASSSLGLDGYTF.

The CDR3 is CASSLAVSSATNEKLFF. In DNA, the CDR3 is TGTGCCAGCAGCTTGGCGGTCAGTTCTGCAACTAATGAAAAACTGTTTTTT. The chain employs TRBV5-8 and TRBJ1-4; no reliable D call. This CDR3 has 17 amino acids. The germline V gene encodes CDR1 SGHTS and CDR2 YDEGEE. V lost 0 bases, J lost 0 bases, and 12 bases lay in between.

This clonotype was observed many times. The chain has TRBV13 and TRBJ1-1, with a tentative D call TRBD1 (5 bases). Trimming left V 3 bases short and J 5 bases short, with 13 bases between. The CDR3 runs to 14 residues. Germline CDR1 PRHDT, CDR2 FYEKMQ (reference sequence). CDR3 in DNA: TGTGCCAGCAGCTTCCAGCGGGGGGATACTGAAGCTTTCTTT. Translating it yields CASSFQRGDTEAFF.

The chain recombines TRBV5-6 with TRBJ2-7, with 7 bases that match TRBD2. Per the germline V gene, CDR1 is SGHDT and CDR2 is YYEEEE. The CDR3 runs 13 residues. Trimming took 7 bases from V and 4 from J; bases not matched to a gene: 8. CDR3 in amino acids: CASARGLGYEQYF. As DNA, the CDR3 is TGTGCCAGCGCCCGAGGACTAGGTTACGAGCAGTACTTC. The full variable domain, in which reference TRBV5-6 and TRBJ2-7 provide the parts outside the CDR3, is DAGVTQSPTHLIKTRGQQVTLRCSPKSGHDTVSWYQQALGQGPQFIFQYYEEEERQRGNFPDRFSGHQFPNYSSELNVNALLLGDSALYLCASARGLGYEQYFGPGTRLTVT.

Comments on this clonotype: A read error is possible here, since a much larger clone lies one base away. The rearrangement links TRBV5-1 to TRBJ1-2; D remains ambiguous. V was pared by 0 bases and J by 3 bases, with 12 bases between. This CDR3 is 15 amino acids long. CDR1 and CDR2 (germline): SGHRS, YFSETQ. CDR3 sequence: CASSLVGRNYYGYTF. In DNA, the CDR3 is TGCGCCAGCAGCTTGGTGGGCAGGAACTACTATGGCTACACCTTC.

The chain has TRBV2 and TRBJ1-1, with 7 positions matching TRBD1. Germline assignment: CDR1 SNHLY and CDR2 FYNNEI. V dropped 7 bases and J dropped 1; count of bases not matched to a gene: 6. CDR3 size: 14 residues. The CDR3 region has the DNA TGTGCCAGCAACACACAGGGGCAGAACACTGAAGCTTTCTTT. This gives the protein CASNTQGQNTEAFF. Complete variable domain (other parts from reference TRBV2 and TRBJ1-1): EPEVTQTPSHQVTQMGQEVILRCVPISNHLYFYWYRQILGQKVEFLVSFYNNEISEKSEIFDDQFSVERPDGSNFTLKIRSTKLEDSAMYFCASNTQGQNTEAFFGQGTRLTVV.

This clonotype has a count of ten or more. This CDR3 reads CASSFKVYNEQFF. For the CDR3, the DNA is TGTGCCAGCAGTTTCAAAGTGTACAATGAGCAGTTCTTC. The chain links TRBV28 to TRBJ2-1; no clear D gene. Germline V gene data show CDR1 as MDHEN and CDR2 as SYDVKM. The CDR3 is 13 residues long. V lost 3 bases to trimming and J lost 4 bases, with 7 bases between them.

This clonotype was counted ten times or more. This rearrangement joins TRBV20-1 to TRBJ2-7, with 7 bases that match TRBD1. The trim removed 6 bases at V and 0 bases at J, leaving 8 bases unmatched. Germline CDR1 and CDR2: DFQATT and SNEGSKA (reference sequence). There are 14 residues in the CDR3. CDR3 protein: CSARRDSLSYEQYF. The CDR3 DNA sequence: TGCAGTGCCCGAAGGGACAGCCTCTCCTACGAGCAGTACTTC.

The sample holds a few counts of this clonotype. The chain carries TRBV20-1 and TRBJ2-1, with D perhaps TRBD2 (5 bases). This CDR3 region has 13 residues. Germline assignment: CDR1 DFQATT and CDR2 SNEGSKA (reference sequence). V was pared by 1 base and J by 7 bases, with 11 bases between. The CDR3: CSARGRLPNEQFF. The CDR3 coding sequence is TGCAGTGCTAGAGGGAGACTACCAAATGAGCAGTTCTTC.